This T cell receptor beta chain was retrieved from a study of monozygotic twins with inflammatory bowel disease. TCRdb processed the 5' RACE reads again and assigns one entry to each CDR3 protein, with no DNA. This sample carries over 150,000 distinct CDR3 sequences, with roughly 2.3% going to the ten biggest clones. Looked up from germline, CDR1 is MNHEY and CDR2 is SVGAGI. CDR3 size: 17 residues. V and J are TRBV6-5 and TRBJ1-1; TCRdb returns TRBD1, unconfirmable since there is no DNA. Material: blood. The TCR originated in a human donor with ulcerative colitis or Crohn's disease, or a healthy co-twin of an affected twin (not recorded which). CDR3 protein: CASSYAVGRTKHTEAFF.